Each of the 25 T cell receptor beta chains below was sequenced from the same sample in a study of cytomegalovirus exposure and HLA in healthy donors. PCR employed 60 Vbeta and 13 Jbeta primers. Profiling relied on immunoSEQ multiplex PCR, and the TCRdb table lists in-frame clones only, not all of them. This sample contains 100,000 or so clones. Sequencing used PBMCs. The source is a man aged 45-65 years in good health and CMV-seronegative.

The chain joins TRBV5-1 to TRBJ2-4; 9 bases are a match to TRBD1. This CDR3 contains 20 residues. Losses at the gene ends were 0 bases for V and 0 bases for J; bases not matched to a gene: 13. The germline CDR1 and CDR2 sequences are SGHRS and YFSETQ. CDR3 in amino acids: CASSLVAPGQGQIAKNIQYF. CDR3 bases: TGCGCCAGCAGCTTGGTAGCCCCGGGACAGGGCCAAATAGCCAAAAACATTCAGTACTTC.

The genes are TRBV5-1 and TRBJ1-1; TRBD1 matches 8 bases. The germline gives CDR1 SGHRS, CDR2 YFSETQ. The CDR3 spans 13 residues. Germline trimming cut 2 bases from V and 5 bases from J; bases unmatched to any gene: 2. This CDR3 is CASSFTGGTEAFF. CDR3 in DNA: TGCGCCAGCAGCTTTACAGGGGGAACTGAAGCTTTCTTT. The complete variable domain, with remaining parts taken from reference TRBV5-1 and TRBJ1-1, reads KAGVTQTPRYLIKTRGQQVTLSCSPISGHRSVSWYQQTPGQGLQFLFEYFSETQRNKGNFPGRFSGRQFSNSRSEMNVSTLELGDSALYLCASSFTGGTEAFFGQGTRLTVV.

The rearrangement links TRBV29-1 to TRBJ2-1, with 9 nucleotides matching TRBD2. With V trimmed by 1 base and J by 2 bases, 3 bases remained unmatched. CDR1 SQVTM and CDR2 ANQGSEA come from the germline V gene. This CDR3 is 15 amino acids long. This CDR3 reads CSVEVSSGAYNEQFF. CDR3 nucleotide sequence: TGCAGCGTTGAAGTGTCTAGCGGGGCCTACAATGAGCAGTTCTTC.

This sequence joins TRBV6-5 and TRBJ1-1; possibly TRBD1 for D (6 bases). Germline V CDR1 and CDR2: MNHEY, SVGAGI. V dropped 5 bases and J dropped 5 bases, with 9 bases sitting between them. This CDR3 contains 12 residues. The CDR3 loop reads CASSPGQTEAFF. Here the CDR3 DNA reads TGTGCCAGCAGTCCCGGACAGACTGAAGCTTTCTTT.

The chain's CDR3 is CASSLSPGGGTEAFF. In DNA, the CDR3 is TGCGCCAGCAGCTTGTCGCCAGGGGGCGGCACTGAAGCTTTCTTT. This sequence joins TRBV5-1 and TRBJ1-1, with 8 bases identical to TRBD1. Germline V gene sequence: CDR1 SGHRS, CDR2 YFSETQ. Trimming at V came to 1 base and at J to 4 bases, leaving 6 bases not matched to a gene. The CDR3 runs 15 residues.

V and J are TRBV6-5 and TRBJ1-2; 7 bases match TRBD1. V lost 5 bases and J lost 7; bases outside the gene matches: 10. From germline, CDR1 is MNHEY and CDR2 SVGAGI. The CDR3 consists of 14 residues. Here the CDR3 DNA reads TGTGCCAGCAGTCCCGGGACAGAGAGTTTTGGCTACACCTTC. This encodes CASSPGTESFGYTF.

The V gene is TRBV7-9, the J gene TRBJ1-5, with D possibly TRBD1 on 5 matching bases. The CDR3 covers 17 residues. V lost 2 bases and J 0 bases, leaving 14 bases between the germline ends. Germline V gene lookup returns CDR1 SEHNR and CDR2 FQNEAQ (reference sequence). The CDR3 DNA reads TGTGCCAGCAGCTTAATCCCGACAGAATTTAGCAATCAGCCCCAGCATTTT. It specifies CASSLIPTEFSNQPQHF.

The gene calls are TRBV13 and TRBJ1-5, with D maybe TRBD1 (6 bases). Per germline, CDR1 PRHDT and CDR2 FYEKMQ (reference sequence). Trimming removed 5 bases at V and 7 bases at J, with 18 bases between. CDR3 length: 15 residues. The chain's CDR3 is CASSENRGKSQPQHF. CDR3 coding DNA: TGTGCCAGCAGCGAAAATAGGGGGAAGAGCCAGCCCCAGCATTTT. Together with reference TRBV13 and TRBJ1-5, the CDR3 gives the full variable domain: AAGVIQSPRHLIKEKRETATLKCYPIPRHDTVYWYQQGPGQDPQFLISFYEKMQSDKGSIPDRFSAQQFSDYHSELNMSSLELGDSALYFCASSENRGKSQPQHFGDGTRLSIL.

The chain employs TRBV2 and TRBJ1-1, with a weak D call TRBD1 (6 bases). CDR3 length: 17 amino acids. Trimming cost V 10 bases and J 0 bases, with 24 bases left between them. CDR1 SNHLY and CDR2 FYNNEI come from the germline V gene. The CDR3 region has the DNA TGTGCCATTACAACAGGGCCAGGCCGTGCCATGAACACTGAAGCTTTCTTT. It codes for CAITTGPGRAMNTEAFF.

This rearrangement joins TRBV25-1 to TRBJ1-6, with D possibly being TRBD1 (5 bases). V lost 5 bases to trimming and J lost 10 bases, with 15 bases between them. Per germline, CDR1 MGHDK and CDR2 SYGVNS. This CDR3 comprises 14 residues. CDR3 amino acids: CASSPGLRVSPLHF. CDR3 nucleotide sequence: TGTGCCAGCAGTCCGGGACTTCGAGTCTCACCCCTCCACTTT. The full variable domain, its missing parts supplied by reference TRBV25-1 and TRBJ1-6, is EADIYQTPRYLVIGTGKKITLECSQTMGHDKMYWYQQDPGMELHLIHYSYGVNSTEKGDLSSESTVSRIRTEHFPLTLESARPSHTSQYLCASSPGLRVSPLHFGNGTRLTVT.

The V gene is TRBV19, the J gene TRBJ1-1; D might be TRBD1 (5 bases). With 9 bases removed from V and 4 bases from J, the gap between germline ends came to 12 bases. The CDR3 loop spans 12 amino acids. The germline V gene has CDR1 LNHDA and CDR2 SQIVND (reference sequence). The CDR3 DNA sequence: TGTGCCAGCTTGGGACTCGTCACTGAAGCTTTCTTT. It yields the protein CASLGLVTEAFF.

The V call is TRBV5-4, the J call TRBJ2-7; tentative D call: TRBD1 (6 bases). There are 15 residues in the CDR3. The germline CDR1 and CDR2 sequences are SGHNT and YYREEE (reference sequence). V was cut by 0 bases and J by 6 bases, with 16 bases left in between. The CDR3 protein is CASSLAWGQSVEQYF. DNA of the CDR3: TGTGCCAGCAGCTTGGCCTGGGGACAATCTGTCGAGCAGTACTTC. Based on the CDR3 plus reference TRBV5-4 and TRBJ2-7, the full variable domain is ETGVTQSPTHLIKTRGQQVTLRCSSQSGHNTVSWYQQALGQGPQFIFQYYREEENGRGNFPPRFSGLQFPNYSSELNVNALELDDSALYLCASSLAWGQSVEQYFGPGTRLTVT.

The chain is built from TRBV9 and TRBJ2-3; 9 bases match TRBD2. The germline V gene has CDR1 SGDLS and CDR2 YYNGEE. V dropped 0 bases and J dropped 7; count of bases not matched to a gene: 6. CDR3 length: 15 residues. CDR3 sequence (DNA): TGTGCCAGCAGCGTAGGGAGGACTAGCGCGAATACGCAGTATTTT. This encodes CASSVGRTSANTQYF.

The CDR3 DNA is TGTGCCAGTAGTATCACCGGGACACCGAATCGGGCTTTCTTT. Its protein is CASSITGTPNRAFF. The chain couples TRBV19 to TRBJ1-1, with a tentative D call TRBD1 (6 bases). CDR3 length equals 14 residues. Germline V CDR1 and CDR2: LNHDA, SQIVND (reference sequence). The ends were cut back, 3 bases at V and 11 bases at J, with 19 bases in the middle. Full variable domain (rest looked up from reference TRBV19 and TRBJ1-1): DGGITQSPKYLFRKEGQNVTLSCEQNLNHDAMYWYRQDPGQGLRLIYYSQIVNDFQKGDIAEGYSVSREKKESFPLTVTSAQKNPTAFYLCASSITGTPNRAFFGQGTRLTVV.

The rearrangement joins TRBV2 to TRBJ1-3, with a weak D call TRBD1 (6 bases). Trimming took off 4 bases at V and 2 bases at J, with 18 bases between the two ends. This CDR3 region has 17 residues. Per the germline V gene, CDR1 is SNHLY and CDR2 is FYNNEI. CDR3 protein: CASSVIGGKGAGNTIYF. The CDR3 DNA reads as TGTGCCAGCAGTGTAATCGGTGGTAAGGGGGCTGGAAACACCATATATTTT.

The J gene is TRBJ1-1, the V gene TRBV5-1; 7 bases fit TRBD1. Unmatched junction bases numbered 3, after V lost 4 bases and J lost 0 bases. This CDR3 has 14 residues. Per the germline V gene, CDR1 is SGHRS and CDR2 is YFSETQ. CDR3 DNA sequence: TGCGCCAGCAGCCAGGACAGGATGAACACTGAAGCTTTCTTT. It yields the protein CASSQDRMNTEAFF.

The V gene is TRBV7-9, the J gene TRBJ2-7, with D possibly being TRBD1 (5 bases). The germline gives CDR1 SEHNR, CDR2 FQNEAQ (reference sequence). The CDR3 covers 14 residues. The V end lost 2 bases, the J end lost 0 bases, and 8 bases lay between the germline ends. CDR3 in DNA: TGTGCCAGCAGCTTATCGACAGTCTCCTACGAGCAGTACTTC. Its protein product is CASSLSTVSYEQYF.

V usage is TRBV29-1 and J usage is TRBJ1-1; D is perhaps TRBD1 (6 bases). Germline V lookup: CDR1 SQVTM, CDR2 ANQGSEA. The CDR3 runs to 12 residues. V was shortened by 7 bases and J by 6 bases, with 15 bases between the two germline ends. DNA of the CDR3: TGCAGCGCGCGGGGGGGGGCGCCTGAAGCTTTCTTT. Encoded protein: CSARGGAPEAFF.

V gene TRBV29-1 combines with J gene TRBJ2-1, with 11 bases identical to TRBD1. The CDR3 covers 12 residues. The V segment lost 1 base and the J segment 11 bases; nucleotides outside the gene matches: 1. CDR1 is SQVTM, CDR2 ANQGSEA, per germline. CDR3 in amino acids: CSVEGTGGQQFF. For the CDR3, the DNA is TGCAGCGTTGAAGGGACAGGGGGCCAGCAGTTCTTC.

V and J are TRBV5-1 and TRBJ1-3; D gene uncertain. Germline lookup yields CDR1 SGHRS and CDR2 YFSETQ. The V end lost 3 bases, the J end lost 3 bases, and 13 bases lay between the germline ends. CDR3 length: 15 amino acids. Written as DNA, the CDR3 is TGCGCCAGCAGCTCCCGGGAGGGATATGGAAACACCATATATTTT. It codes for CASSSREGYGNTIYF.

The rearrangement joins TRBV7-3 to TRBJ2-3; 8 positions agree with TRBD1. Germline values: CDR1 SGHTA, CDR2 FQGTGA. J was trimmed by 1 base and V by 5 bases; bases with no gene match: 2. The CDR3 has 14 residues. CDR3 region: CASSPDRGTDTQYF. CDR3 in DNA: TGTGCCAGCAGCCCGGACAGGGGCACAGATACGCAGTATTTT.

The chain recombines TRBV11-2 with TRBJ2-7; 10 nucleotides agree with TRBD1. The CDR3 covers 14 residues. Trimming at V came to 5 bases and at J to 4 bases, leaving 5 bases not matched to a gene. Germline loops: CDR1 SGHAT, CDR2 FQNNGV. The CDR3 sequence is CASSPKDRGYEQYF. For the CDR3, the DNA is TGTGCCAGCAGCCCGAAGGACAGGGGGTACGAGCAGTACTTC.

J is TRBJ2-6 and V is TRBV19; TRBD1 matches 9 bases. J lost 1 base, V lost 6 bases, and 10 bases had no gene match. The CDR3 extends over 18 amino acids. Per the germline V gene, CDR1 is LNHDA and CDR2 is SQIVND (reference sequence). The CDR3 loop reads CASRGGGQGVSGANVLTF. The CDR3 DNA reads TGTGCCAGTAGAGGGGGGGGACAGGGTGTTTCTGGGGCCAACGTCCTGACTTTC.

V and J are TRBV6-1 and TRBJ2-1, with D perhaps matching TRBD1 (6 bases). Germline lookup yields CDR1 MNHNS and CDR2 SASEGT. CDR3 length equals 14 residues. V shed 1 base and J shed 6 bases, with 10 bases lying between them. The CDR3 here is CASSEERGGNEQFF. Written as DNA, the CDR3 is TGTGCCAGCAGTGAAGAGAGAGGGGGCAATGAGCAGTTCTTC.

The chain joins TRBV6-6 to TRBJ2-2, with D possibly TRBD2 on 6 matching bases. The CDR3 runs to 12 residues. Trimming took off 7 bases at V and 5 bases at J, with 8 bases between the two ends. In germline, CDR1 is MNHNY, CDR2 SVGAGI (reference sequence). CDR3 region: CASNRGTGELFF. The CDR3 coding sequence is TGTGCCAGCAACCGGGGGACCGGGGAGCTGTTTTTT.